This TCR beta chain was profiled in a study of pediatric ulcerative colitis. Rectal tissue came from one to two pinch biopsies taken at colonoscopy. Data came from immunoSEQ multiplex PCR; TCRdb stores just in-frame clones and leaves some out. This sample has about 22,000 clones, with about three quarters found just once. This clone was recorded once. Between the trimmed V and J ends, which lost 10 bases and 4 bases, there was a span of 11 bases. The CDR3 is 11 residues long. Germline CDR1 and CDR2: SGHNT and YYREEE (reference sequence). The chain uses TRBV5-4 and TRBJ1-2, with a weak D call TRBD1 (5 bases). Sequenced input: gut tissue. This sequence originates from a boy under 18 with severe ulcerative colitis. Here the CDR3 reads CAGWGFYGYTF. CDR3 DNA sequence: TGTGCCGGGTGGGGGTTCTATGGCTACACCTTC. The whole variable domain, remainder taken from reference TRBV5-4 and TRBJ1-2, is ETGVTQSPTHLIKTRGQQVTLRCSSQSGHNTVSWYQQALGQGPQFIFQYYREEENGRGNFPPRFSGLQFPNYSSELNVNALELDDSALYLCAGWGFYGYTFGSGTRLTVV.